What follows describes a single T cell receptor (beta chain). Its matching antigen is unknown. The data were produced by immunoSEQ multiplex PCR, yet TCRdb's version contains in-frame clones alone and is incomplete. The sample has 76,000 or so clones, approximately 94% seen once; the top ten hold 2.5% to 3.5%. CDR1 and CDR2 from the germline V gene are MNHNS and SASEGT. The V and J ends lost 3 bases and 0 bases, in that order; junction bases with no gene match: 5. This CDR3 is built from 16 residues. The data originate from a study of cytomegalovirus exposure and HLA in healthy donors. Regarding the study as a whole: In vitro data verified three CMV-associated chains as specific for CMV antigens. It was 164 TCR beta chains that were listed as cytomegalovirus-associated.

This TCR came from a woman between 18 and 29 years old in good health and CMV-seropositive. The chain has TRBV6-1 and TRBJ2-4; 7 bases are shared with TRBD2. The sequenced material came from PBMCs. The CDR3 sequence is CASSDISGLAKNIQYF. The CDR3 coding sequence is TGTGCCAGCAGTGATATTAGCGGGCTAGCCAAAAACATTCAGTACTTC.